This T cell receptor beta chain appears in the sequencing data of a study of control samples from healthy donors and cancer patients. J lost 3 bases, V lost 8 bases, and 16 bases had no gene match. The CDR3 contains 18 residues. From germline, CDR1 is SEHNR and CDR2 FQNEAQ (reference sequence). Repertoires were generated with immunoSEQ multiplex PCR, while TCRdb's copy carries only in-frame clones and drops some. Found here are 100,000 to 150,000 clones, 90% of them singletons; the top ten hold less than 2.5%. The TCR comes from a man between 18 and 35 years old in good health. What was sequenced was blood. The chain recombines TRBV7-9 with TRBJ2-3; 11 bases map to TRBD1. The DNA for the CDR3 is TGTGCCAGCCGATTACAAGGGACAGGGGGGATCGGTACAGATACGCAGTATTTT. The encoded protein is CASRLQGTGGIGTDTQYF.